This T cell receptor (beta chain) was profiled in a study of sequential checkpoint blockade in melanoma. Background on the study: Randomization was 1:1 between first-line nivolumab→ipilimumab and ipilimumab→nivolumab. After both sequences, patients received maintenance nivolumab.

The treatment here: randomized to nivolumab then ipilimumab (arm A) or the reverse (arm B). None of the patients previously received DNA-damaging chemotherapy. Only in-frame clones appear in the TCRdb table, and some are missing; sequencing was by immunoSEQ multiplex PCR. Seen here are 15,000 to 20,000 clones, roughly 80% observed once, and the top ten hold about 11%. CDR3 size: 15 residues. V was clipped by 3 bases and J by 1 base; unmatched bases: 6. Germline V gives CDR1 SNHLY, CDR2 FYNNEI. The sample consisted of CD8+ T cells sorted from blood (inferred from file names), taken from a patient given nivolumab and ipilimumab in sequence. The clonotype originates from a human donor with melanoma. The V and J genes are TRBV2 and TRBJ2-7, with 7 bases fitting TRBD2. CDR3: CASSDRRAGSYEQYF. In DNA form, the CDR3 reads TGTGCCAGCAGTGACCGTCGAGCGGGATCCTACGAGCAGTACTTC.